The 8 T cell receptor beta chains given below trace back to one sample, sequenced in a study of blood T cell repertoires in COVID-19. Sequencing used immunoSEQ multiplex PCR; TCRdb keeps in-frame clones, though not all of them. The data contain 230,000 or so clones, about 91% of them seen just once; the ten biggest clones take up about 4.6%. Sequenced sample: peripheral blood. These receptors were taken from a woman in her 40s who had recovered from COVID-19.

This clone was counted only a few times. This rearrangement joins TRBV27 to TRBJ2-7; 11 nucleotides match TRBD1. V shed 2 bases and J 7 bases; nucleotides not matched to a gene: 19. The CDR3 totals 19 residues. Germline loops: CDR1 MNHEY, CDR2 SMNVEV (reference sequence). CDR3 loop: CASSLSRWVTRTGGAEQYF. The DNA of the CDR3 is TGTGCCAGCAGTTTAAGTAGGTGGGTGACGAGGACAGGGGGCGCGGAGCAGTACTTC.

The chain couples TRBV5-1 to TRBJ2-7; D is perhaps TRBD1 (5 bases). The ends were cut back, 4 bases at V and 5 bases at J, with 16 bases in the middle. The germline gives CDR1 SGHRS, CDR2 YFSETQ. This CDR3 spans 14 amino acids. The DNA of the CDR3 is TGCGCCAGCAGCCAATTTCAGGGTATCCACGAGCAGTACTTC. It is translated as CASSQFQGIHEQYF.

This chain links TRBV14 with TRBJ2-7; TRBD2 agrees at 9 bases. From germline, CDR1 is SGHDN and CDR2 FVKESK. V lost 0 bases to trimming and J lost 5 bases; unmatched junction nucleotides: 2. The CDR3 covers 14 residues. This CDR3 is CASSQDSGSNEQYV. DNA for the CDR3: TGTGCCAGCAGCCAAGATAGCGGGAGTAACGAGCAGTACGTC.

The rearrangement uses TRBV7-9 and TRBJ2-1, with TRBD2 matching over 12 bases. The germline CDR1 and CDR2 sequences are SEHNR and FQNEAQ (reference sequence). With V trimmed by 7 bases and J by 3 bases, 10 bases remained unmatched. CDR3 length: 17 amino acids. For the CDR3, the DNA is TGTGCCAGCACCCCAGCGGGGGGACTAGCGGGCTACAATGAGCAGTTCTTC. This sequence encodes CASTPAGGLAGYNEQFF.

In DNA, the CDR3 is TGTGCCAGCAGCCCGGGGGAGGGCGGCTATGGCTACACCTTC. Translation gives CASSPGEGGYGYTF. The chain has TRBV6-5 and TRBJ1-2; perhaps TRBD1 as D (5 bases). CDR1 and CDR2 (germline): MNHEY, SVGAGI. This CDR3 has 14 residues. V was clipped by 6 bases and J by 4 bases, with 15 bases between them.

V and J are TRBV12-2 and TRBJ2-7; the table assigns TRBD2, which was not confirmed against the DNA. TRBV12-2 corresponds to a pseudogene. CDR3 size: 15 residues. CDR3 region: CASRLARTRLYEQYV. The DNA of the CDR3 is TGTGCAAGTCGCTTAGCAAGGACTAGGCTCTACGAGCAGTACGTC.

CDR3 loop: CASSLHRKGDTQYF. The CDR3 DNA reads as TGTGCCAGCAGCTTACATAGGAAGGGGGATACGCAGTATTTT. The chain has TRBV7-9 and TRBJ2-3; D possibly corresponds to TRBD1 (5 bases). The CDR3 consists of 14 residues. Deletions cut 2 bases from V and 6 bases from J, with 12 bases between. The germline CDR1 and CDR2 sequences are SEHNR and FQNEAQ (reference sequence).

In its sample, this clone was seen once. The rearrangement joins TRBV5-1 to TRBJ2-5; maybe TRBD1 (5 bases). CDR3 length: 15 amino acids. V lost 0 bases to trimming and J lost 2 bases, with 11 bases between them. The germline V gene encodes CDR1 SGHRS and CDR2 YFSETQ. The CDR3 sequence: CASSLGAGLQETQYF. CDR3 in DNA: TGCGCCAGCAGCTTGGGTGCAGGGCTTCAAGAGACCCAGTACTTC.